These 3 T cell receptor beta chains share one sample of origin, sequenced in a study of blood T cell repertoires in COVID-19. Data came from immunoSEQ multiplex PCR; TCRdb stores just in-frame clones and leaves some out. The table includes approximately 150,000 clones, approximately 80% detected once. Sequencing was performed on PBMCs or T cells enriched from blood (not recorded which). The receptors were sampled from a man between 65 and 85 years old who had been exposed to COVID-19.

The chain couples TRBV6-2 or TRBV6-3 to TRBJ2-5; 8 bases line up with TRBD1. The V gene end was trimmed by 5 bases and the J gene end by 1 base; junction bases not matched to a gene: 6. CDR3 length: 15 amino acids. Germline V gene lookup returns CDR1 MNHEY and CDR2 SVGEGT. Here the CDR3 reads CASSLRTGIQETQYF. As DNA, the CDR3 is TGTGCCAGCAGTCTTCGGACAGGGATCCAAGAGACCCAGTACTTC.

CDR3: CASSYTLATNEKLFF. DNA for the CDR3: TGTGCCAGCAGTTATACTCTAGCAACTAATGAAAAACTGTTTTTT. The V gene is TRBV6-5, the J gene TRBJ1-4; D call uncertain. This CDR3 has 15 residues. V was clipped by 3 bases and J by 0 bases, with 8 bases between them. Germline values: CDR1 MNHEY, CDR2 SVGAGI.

The chain recombines TRBV4-3 with TRBJ2-2, with D possibly TRBD2 on 6 matching bases. V shed 0 bases and J shed 4 bases, with 18 bases lying between them. The CDR3 is made up of 18 amino acids. Germline-derived CDR1 and CDR2 are LGHNA and YSLEER. The CDR3: CASSQDFPEAGRTGELFF. CDR3 nucleotide sequence: TGCGCCAGCAGCCAAGACTTCCCGGAAGCGGGCCGCACCGGGGAGCTGTTTTTT.